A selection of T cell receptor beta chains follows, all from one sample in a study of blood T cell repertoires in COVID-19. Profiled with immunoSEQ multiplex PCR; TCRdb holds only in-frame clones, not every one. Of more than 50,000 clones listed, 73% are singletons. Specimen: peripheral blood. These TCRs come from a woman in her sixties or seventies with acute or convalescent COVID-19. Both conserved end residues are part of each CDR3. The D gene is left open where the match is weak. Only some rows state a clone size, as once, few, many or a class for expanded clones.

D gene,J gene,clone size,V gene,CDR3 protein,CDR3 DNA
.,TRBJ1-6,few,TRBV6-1,CASSEAKGYSPLHF,TGTGCCAGCAGTGAGGCAAAGGGGTATTCACCCCTCCACTTT
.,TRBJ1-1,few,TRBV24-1,CATKLGARTEAFF,TGTGCCACCAAACTGGGGGCAAGAACTGAAGCTTTCTTT
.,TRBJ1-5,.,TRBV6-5,CASSVIGASNQPQHF,TGTGCCAGCAGCGTCATTGGGGCGAGCAATCAGCCCCAGCATTTT
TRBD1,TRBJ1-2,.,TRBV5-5,CASSLVGQVDGYTF,TGTGCCAGCAGCTTGGTGGGACAGGTGGATGGCTACACCTTC
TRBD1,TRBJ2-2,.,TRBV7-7,CASSSTSGGTGELFF,TGTGCTAGCAGCTCGACCTCAGGGGGCACCGGGGAGCTGTTTTTT
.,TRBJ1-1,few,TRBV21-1,CAREPDRVNTEAFF,TGTGCCAGGGAGCCGGACAGGGTGAACACTGAAGCTTTCTTT
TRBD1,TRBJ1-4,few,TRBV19,CASSTGGITNEKLFF,TGTGCCAGTAGTACAGGGGGCATCACTAATGAAAAACTGTTTTTT
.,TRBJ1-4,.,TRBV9,CASSVEGGLNEKLFF,TGTGCCAGCAGCGTAGAGGGGGGGTTGAATGAAAAACTGTTTTTT
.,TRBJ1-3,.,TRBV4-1,CASSFDSSGNTIYF,TGCGCCAGCAGCTTTGATAGCTCTGGAAACACCATATATTTT
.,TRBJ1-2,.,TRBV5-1,CASSPGGGSDYGYTF,TGCGCCAGCAGCCCTGGGGGAGGGAGTGACTATGGCTACACCTTC
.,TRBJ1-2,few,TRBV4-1,CASSLQVSGNYGYTF,TGCGCCAGCAGCCTACAGGTATCTGGAAACTATGGCTACACCTTC
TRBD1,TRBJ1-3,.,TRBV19,CASSITGVVNTIYF,TGTGCCAGTAGTATCACAGGGGTGGTAAACACCATATATTTT
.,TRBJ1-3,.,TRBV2,CASSEDRSGNTIYF,TGTGCCAGCAGTGAAGACAGATCTGGAAACACCATATATTTT
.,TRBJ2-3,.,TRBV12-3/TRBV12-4,CASRSSTDTQYF,TGTGCCAGCAGATCCTCCACAGATACGCAGTATTTT
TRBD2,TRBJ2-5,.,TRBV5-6,CASSTGLAGLGETQYF,TGTGCCAGCAGCACCGGACTAGCGGGGCTCGGGGAGACCCAGTACTTC
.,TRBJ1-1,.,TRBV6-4,CASRLTDQNTEAFF,TGTGCCAGCAGACTGACAGACCAGAACACTGAAGCTTTCTTT
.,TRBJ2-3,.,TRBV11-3,CASSAGLSTDTQYF,TGTGCCAGCAGCGCGGGACTTAGCACAGATACGCAGTATTTT
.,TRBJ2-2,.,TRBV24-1,CAVAARPNTGELFF,TGTGCCGTAGCGGCCAGGCCGAACACCGGGGAGCTGTTTTTT
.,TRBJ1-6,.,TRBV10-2,CASSSQSSYNSPLHF,TGCGCCAGCAGCTCACAGAGCTCCTATAATTCACCCCTCCACTTT
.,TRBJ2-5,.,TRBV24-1,CATSDLKGGETQYF,TGTGCCACCAGTGATTTAAAAGGGGGAGAGACCCAGTACTTC
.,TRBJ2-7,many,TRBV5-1,CASSLSSGGQGFEQYF,TGCGCCAGCAGCTTATCTAGCGGAGGACAGGGATTCGAGCAGTACTTC
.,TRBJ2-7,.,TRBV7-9,CASSLQGGVSYEQYF,TGTGCCAGCAGTCTACAGGGTGGCGTTTCCTACGAGCAGTACTTC
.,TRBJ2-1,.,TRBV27,CASSQFDEQFF,TGTGCCAGCAGCCAGTTTGATGAGCAGTTCTTC
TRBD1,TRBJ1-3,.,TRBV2,CASSQRGQGGNTIYF,TGTGCCAGCAGTCAGAGGGGACAGGGGGGAAACACCATATATTTT
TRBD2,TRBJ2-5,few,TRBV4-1,CASTSGLAGLQETQYF,TGCGCCAGCACCTCGGGACTAGCGGGGTTGCAAGAGACCCAGTACTTC
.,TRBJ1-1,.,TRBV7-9,CASSLARDWGTEAFF,TGTGCCAGCAGCCTAGCCAGGGATTGGGGCACTGAAGCTTTCTTT
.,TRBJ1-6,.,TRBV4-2,CASSQATDTTGYNSPLHF,TGTGCCAGCAGCCAAGCGACGGATACCACGGGTTATAATTCACCCCTCCACTTT
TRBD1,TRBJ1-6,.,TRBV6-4,CASSRTGDSPLHF,TGTGCCAGCAGTAGGACAGGTGATTCACCCCTCCACTTT
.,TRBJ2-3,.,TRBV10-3,CASKPGLSATDTQYF,TGTGCCAGCAAACCGGGACTCTCGGCCACAGATACGCAGTATTTT
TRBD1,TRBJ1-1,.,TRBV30,CAWSTSRTGSYTEAFF,TGTGCCTGGAGTACTAGCCGGACAGGGAGCTACACTGAAGCTTTCTTT
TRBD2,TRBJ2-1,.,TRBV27,CASSFKGGGGKYNEQFF,TGTGCCAGCAGTTTTAAGGGTGGCGGGGGGAAATACAATGAGCAGTTCTTC
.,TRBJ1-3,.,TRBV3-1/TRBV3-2,CASSPRPSSGNTIYF,TGTGCCAGCAGCCCTAGACCGAGCTCTGGAAACACCATATATTTT
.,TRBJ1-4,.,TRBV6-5,CASSYSVLPTNEKLFF,TGTGCCAGCAGTTACTCAGTTCTACCAACTAATGAAAAACTGTTTTTT
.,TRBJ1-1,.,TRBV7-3,CASSLQTNTEAFF,TGTGCCAGCAGCCTACAGACCAACACTGAAGCTTTCTTT
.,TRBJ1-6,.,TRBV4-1,CASSQGPSGLSPLHF,TGCGCCAGCAGCCAAGGACCATCAGGATTATCACCCCTCCACTTT
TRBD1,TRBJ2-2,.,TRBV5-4,CASSTVTGLNTGELFF,TGTGCCAGCAGCACGGTGACAGGGTTGAACACCGGGGAGCTGTTTTTT
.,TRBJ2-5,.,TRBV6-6,CASRFGSSETQYF,TGTGCCAGCAGGTTCGGGTCGTCGGAGACCCAGTACTTC
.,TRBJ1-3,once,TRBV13,CASSLPTSGNTIYF,TGTGCCAGCAGCTTACCTACCTCTGGAAACACCATATATTTT
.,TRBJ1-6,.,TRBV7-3,CASSLTWHSPLHF,TGTGCCAGCAGCTTAACGTGGCACTCACCCCTCCACTTT
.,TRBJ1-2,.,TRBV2,CASSEAAQTYGYTF,TGTGCCAGCAGTGAGGCTGCACAAACCTATGGCTACACCTTC
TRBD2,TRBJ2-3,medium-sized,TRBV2,CASSELERGPSRDTQYF,TGTGCCAGCAGTGAATTGGAGCGGGGCCCTTCCCGAGATACGCAGTATTTT
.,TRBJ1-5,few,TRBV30,CAWTAGGSQPQHF,TGTGCCTGGACCGCGGGGGGGAGTCAGCCCCAGCATTTT
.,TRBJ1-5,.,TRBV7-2,CASKQSNQPQHF,TGTGCCAGCAAACAAAGCAATCAGCCCCAGCATTTT
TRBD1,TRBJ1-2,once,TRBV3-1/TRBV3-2,CASSQAGGEGYTF,TGTGCCAGCAGCCAAGCAGGGGGCGAAGGCTACACCTTC
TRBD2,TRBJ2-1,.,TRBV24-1,CATSDPGGQIYNEQFF,TGTGCCACCAGTGATCCGGGGGGGCAGATTTACAATGAGCAGTTCTTC
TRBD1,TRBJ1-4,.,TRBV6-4,CASTEGQGDEKLFF,TGTGCCAGCACCGAGGGACAGGGCGATGAAAAACTGTTTTTT
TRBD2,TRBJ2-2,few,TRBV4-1,CASSQSPWAGRDTGELFF,TGCGCCAGCAGCCAATCACCATGGGCGGGGAGGGACACCGGGGAGCTGTTTTTT
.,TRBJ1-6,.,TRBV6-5,CASSPLGEGNSPLHF,TGTGCCAGCAGTCCTCTCGGGGAAGGTAATTCACCCCTCCACTTT
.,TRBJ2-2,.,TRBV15,CATSRDWGVGNTGELFF,TGTGCCACCAGCAGAGATTGGGGGGTTGGGAACACCGGGGAGCTGTTTTTT
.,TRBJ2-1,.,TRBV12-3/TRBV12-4,CASKGGRSNEQFF,TGTGCCAGCAAGGGGGGGCGCAGCAATGAGCAGTTCTTC
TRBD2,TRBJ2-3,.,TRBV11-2,CASSTGTSGGLWDTQYF,TGTGCCAGCAGTACCGGGACTAGCGGGGGCCTATGGGATACGCAGTATTTT